The 5 T cell receptor beta chains listed next were all sequenced from one sample in a study of T cells in tuberculosis. After thawing and overnight rest, PBMC were stained with GMM-loaded CD1B tetramer, viability dye and anti-CD3 for sorting. C32 glucose monomycolate from Rhodococcus equi was loaded onto the CD1B tetramers. Measured with immunoSEQ multiplex PCR; TCRdb has only the in-frame clones, and not every one. The data hold nearly 60,000 clones, with roughly 86% observed a single time. The specimen was CD1b-GMM tetramer-negative cells sorted from PBMCs. The receptor set was obtained from an adult woman with latent tuberculosis.

The gene calls are TRBV5-1 and TRBJ2-3, with 11 nucleotides matching TRBD2. With V trimmed by 4 bases and J by 0 bases, 4 bases remained unmatched. Germline loops: CDR1 SGHRS, CDR2 YFSETQ. The CDR3 runs 16 residues. This chain's CDR3 is CASSAGTSGSTDTQYF. CDR3 sequence (DNA): TGCGCCAGCAGCGCCGGGACTAGCGGTAGCACAGATACGCAGTATTTT.

The chain carries TRBV4-3 and TRBJ2-7; possibly TRBD1 for D (5 bases). The V gene's germline CDR1 is LGHNA and CDR2 YSLEER. V lost 0 bases and J 0 bases, leaving 21 bases between the germline ends. The CDR3 totals 19 residues. Here the CDR3 reads CASSQDHSGQRGFSYEQYF. DNA of the CDR3: TGCGCCAGCAGCCAAGATCATTCCGGACAAAGGGGATTCTCCTACGAGCAGTACTTC.

V usage is TRBV30 and J usage is TRBJ2-2; D may be TRBD2 (5 bases). Deletions cut 0 bases from V and 5 bases from J, with 7 bases between. The germline V gene encodes CDR1 GTSNPN and CDR2 SVGIG (reference sequence). The CDR3 runs to 13 residues. The CDR3 loop is CAWSVRGTGELFF. The CDR3 DNA reads TGTGCCTGGAGTGTACGGGGTACCGGGGAGCTGTTTTTT. Combining the CDR3 with reference TRBV30 and TRBJ2-2 gives the whole variable domain SQTIHQWPATLVQPVGSPLSLECTVEGTSNPNLYWYRQAAGRGLQLLFYSVGIGQISSEVPQNLSASRPQDRQFILSSKKLLLSDSGFYLCAWSVRGTGELFFGEGSRLTVL.

The V and J genes are TRBV12-5 and TRBJ1-5; 8 nucleotides align to TRBD1. V lost 1 base and J lost 9; bases outside the gene matches: 8. This CDR3 has 15 amino acids. CDR1 is LGHNT, CDR2 FRNRAP, per germline. Here the CDR3 reads CASGLGQGTSMPQHF. The CDR3, as DNA: TGTGCTAGTGGTTTGGGACAGGGGACCTCAATGCCCCAGCATTTT.

The gene calls are TRBV30 and TRBJ1-5, with TRBD1 as a possible D gene (6 bases). V was pared by 1 base and J by 0 bases, with 16 bases between. This CDR3 is 17 amino acids long. Germline lookup yields CDR1 GTSNPN and CDR2 SVGIG (reference sequence). The CDR3 reads CAWSASNRVYSNQPQHF. For the CDR3, the DNA is TGTGCCTGGAGTGCATCCAACAGGGTCTATAGCAATCAGCCCCAGCATTTT.